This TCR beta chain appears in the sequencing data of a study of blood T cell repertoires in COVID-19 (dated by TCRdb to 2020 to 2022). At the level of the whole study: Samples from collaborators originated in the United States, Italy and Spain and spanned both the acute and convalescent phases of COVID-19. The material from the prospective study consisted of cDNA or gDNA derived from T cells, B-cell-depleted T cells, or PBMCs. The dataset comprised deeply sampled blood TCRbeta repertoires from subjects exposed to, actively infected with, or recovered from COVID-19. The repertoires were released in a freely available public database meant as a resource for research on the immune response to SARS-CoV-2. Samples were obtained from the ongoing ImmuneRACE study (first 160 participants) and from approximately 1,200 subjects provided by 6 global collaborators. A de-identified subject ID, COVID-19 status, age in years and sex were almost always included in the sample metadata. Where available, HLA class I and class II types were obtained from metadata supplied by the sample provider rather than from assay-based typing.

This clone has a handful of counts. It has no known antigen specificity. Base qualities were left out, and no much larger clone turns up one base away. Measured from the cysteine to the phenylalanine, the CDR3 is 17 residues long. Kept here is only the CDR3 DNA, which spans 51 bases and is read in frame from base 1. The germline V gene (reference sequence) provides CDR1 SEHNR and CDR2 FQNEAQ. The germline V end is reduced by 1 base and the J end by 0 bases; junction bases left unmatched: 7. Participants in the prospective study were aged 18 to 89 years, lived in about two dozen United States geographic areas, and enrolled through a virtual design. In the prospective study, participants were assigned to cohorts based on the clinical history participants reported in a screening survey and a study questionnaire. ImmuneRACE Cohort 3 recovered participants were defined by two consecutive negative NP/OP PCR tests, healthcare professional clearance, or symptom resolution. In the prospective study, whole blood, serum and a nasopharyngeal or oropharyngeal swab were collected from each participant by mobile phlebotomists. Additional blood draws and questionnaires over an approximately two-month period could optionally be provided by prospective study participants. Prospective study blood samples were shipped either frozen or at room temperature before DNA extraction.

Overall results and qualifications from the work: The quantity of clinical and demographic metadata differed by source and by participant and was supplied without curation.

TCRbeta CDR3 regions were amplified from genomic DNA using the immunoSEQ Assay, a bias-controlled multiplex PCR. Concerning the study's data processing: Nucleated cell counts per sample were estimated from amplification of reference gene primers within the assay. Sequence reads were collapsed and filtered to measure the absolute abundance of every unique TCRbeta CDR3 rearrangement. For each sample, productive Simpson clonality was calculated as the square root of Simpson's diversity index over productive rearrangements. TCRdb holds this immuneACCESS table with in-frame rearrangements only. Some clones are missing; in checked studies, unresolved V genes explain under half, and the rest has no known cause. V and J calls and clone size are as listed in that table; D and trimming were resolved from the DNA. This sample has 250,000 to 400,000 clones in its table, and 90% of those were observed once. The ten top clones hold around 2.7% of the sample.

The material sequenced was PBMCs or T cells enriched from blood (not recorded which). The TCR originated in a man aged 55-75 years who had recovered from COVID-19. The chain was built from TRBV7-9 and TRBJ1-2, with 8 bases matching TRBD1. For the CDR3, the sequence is CASSLGGGGQANYGYTF. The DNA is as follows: TGTGCCAGCAGCTTAGGAGGAGGGGGACAGGCTAACTATGGCTACACCTTC.